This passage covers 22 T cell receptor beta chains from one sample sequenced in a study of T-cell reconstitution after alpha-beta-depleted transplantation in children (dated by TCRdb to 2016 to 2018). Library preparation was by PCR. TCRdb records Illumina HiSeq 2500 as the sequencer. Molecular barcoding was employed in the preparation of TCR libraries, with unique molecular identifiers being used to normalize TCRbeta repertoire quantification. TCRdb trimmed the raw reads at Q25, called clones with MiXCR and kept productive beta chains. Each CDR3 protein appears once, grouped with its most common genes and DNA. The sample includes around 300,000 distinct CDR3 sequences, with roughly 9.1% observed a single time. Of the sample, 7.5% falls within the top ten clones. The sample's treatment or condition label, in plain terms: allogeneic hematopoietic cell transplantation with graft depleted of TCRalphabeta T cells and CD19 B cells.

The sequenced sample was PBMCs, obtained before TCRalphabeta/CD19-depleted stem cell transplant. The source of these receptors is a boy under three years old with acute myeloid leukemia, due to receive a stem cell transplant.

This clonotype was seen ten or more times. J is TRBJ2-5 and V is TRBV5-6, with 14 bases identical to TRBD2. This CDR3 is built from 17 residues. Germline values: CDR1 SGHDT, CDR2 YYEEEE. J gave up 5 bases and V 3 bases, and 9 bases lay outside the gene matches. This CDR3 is CASSWGLAGVKSETQYF. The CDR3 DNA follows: TGTGCCAGCAGCTGGGGACTAGCGGGAGTTAAATCTGAGACCCAGTACTTC.

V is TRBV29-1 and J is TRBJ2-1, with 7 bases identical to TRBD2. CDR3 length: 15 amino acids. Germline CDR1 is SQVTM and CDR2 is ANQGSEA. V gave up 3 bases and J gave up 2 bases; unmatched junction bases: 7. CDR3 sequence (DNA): TGCAGCGTTGAGGGAGGGGATATGGCCTACAATGAGCAGTTCTTC. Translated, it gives CSVEGGDMAYNEQFF.

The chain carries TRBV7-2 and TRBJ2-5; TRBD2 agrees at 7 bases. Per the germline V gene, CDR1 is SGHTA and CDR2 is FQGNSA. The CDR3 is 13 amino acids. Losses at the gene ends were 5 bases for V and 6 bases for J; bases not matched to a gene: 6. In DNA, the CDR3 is TGTGCCAGCAGCCCCACTAGCGAGCAGACCCAGTACTTC. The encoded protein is CASSPTSEQTQYF.

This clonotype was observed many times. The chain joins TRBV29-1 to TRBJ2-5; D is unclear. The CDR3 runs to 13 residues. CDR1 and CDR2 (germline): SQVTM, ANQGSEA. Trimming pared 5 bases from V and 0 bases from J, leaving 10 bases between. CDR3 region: CSVQAEYQETQYF. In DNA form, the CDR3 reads TGCAGCGTTCAGGCCGAGTACCAAGAGACCCAGTACTTC. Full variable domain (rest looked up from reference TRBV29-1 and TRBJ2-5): SAVISQKPSRDICQRGTSLTIQCQVDSQVTMMFWYRQQPGQSLTLIATANQGSEATYESGFVIDKFPISRPNLTFSTLTVSNMSPEDSSIYLCSVQAEYQETQYFGPGTRLLVL.

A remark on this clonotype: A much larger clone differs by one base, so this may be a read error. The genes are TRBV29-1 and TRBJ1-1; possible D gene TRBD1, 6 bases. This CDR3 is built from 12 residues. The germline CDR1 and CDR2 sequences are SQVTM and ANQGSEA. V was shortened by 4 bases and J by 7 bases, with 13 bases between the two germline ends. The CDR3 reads CSVGGRGNEAFF. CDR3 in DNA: TGCAGCGTTGGGGGGCGTGGGAATGAAGCTTTCTTT.

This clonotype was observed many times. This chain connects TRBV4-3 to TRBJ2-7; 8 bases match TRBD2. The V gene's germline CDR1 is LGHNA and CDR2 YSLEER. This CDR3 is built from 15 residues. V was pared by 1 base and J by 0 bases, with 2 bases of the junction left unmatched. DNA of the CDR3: TGCGCCAGCAGCCAAGCGCTAGCGGGCTCCTACGAGCAGTACTTC. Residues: CASSQALAGSYEQYF.

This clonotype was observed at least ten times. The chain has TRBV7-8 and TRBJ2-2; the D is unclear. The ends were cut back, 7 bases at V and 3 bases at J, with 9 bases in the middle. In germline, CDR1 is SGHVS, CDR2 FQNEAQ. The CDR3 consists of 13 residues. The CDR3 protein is CASTQSYTGELFF. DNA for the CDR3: TGTGCCAGCACCCAATCTTACACCGGGGAGCTGTTTTTT.

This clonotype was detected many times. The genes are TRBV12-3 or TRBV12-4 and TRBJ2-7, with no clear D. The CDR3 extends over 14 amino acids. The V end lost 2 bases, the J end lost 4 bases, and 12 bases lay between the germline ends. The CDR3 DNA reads TGTGCCAGCAGTTTAAGGCTATCCTCTTACGAGCAGTACTTC. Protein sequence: CASSLRLSSYEQYF.

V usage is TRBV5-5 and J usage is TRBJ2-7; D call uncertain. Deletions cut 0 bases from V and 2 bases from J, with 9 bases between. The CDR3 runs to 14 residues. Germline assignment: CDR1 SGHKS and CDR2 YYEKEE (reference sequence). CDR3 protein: CASSLGSITYEQYF. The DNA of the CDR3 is TGTGCCAGCAGCTTGGGAAGTATTACCTACGAGCAGTACTTC.

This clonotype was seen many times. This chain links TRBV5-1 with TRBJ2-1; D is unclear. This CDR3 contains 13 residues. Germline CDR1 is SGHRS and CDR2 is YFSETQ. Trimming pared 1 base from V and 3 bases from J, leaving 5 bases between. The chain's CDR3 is CASSLLGYNEQFF. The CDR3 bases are TGCGCCAGCAGCTTGTTAGGCTACAATGAGCAGTTCTTC.

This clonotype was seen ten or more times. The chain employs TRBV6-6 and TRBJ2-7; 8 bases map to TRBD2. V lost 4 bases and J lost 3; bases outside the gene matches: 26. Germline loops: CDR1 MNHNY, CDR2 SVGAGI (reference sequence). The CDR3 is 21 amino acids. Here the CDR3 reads CASSSYGGGTPRAQSVYEQYF. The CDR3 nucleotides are TGTGCCAGCAGTTCCTACGGGGGGGGGACCCCAAGGGCGCAAAGCGTCTACGAGCAGTACTTC.

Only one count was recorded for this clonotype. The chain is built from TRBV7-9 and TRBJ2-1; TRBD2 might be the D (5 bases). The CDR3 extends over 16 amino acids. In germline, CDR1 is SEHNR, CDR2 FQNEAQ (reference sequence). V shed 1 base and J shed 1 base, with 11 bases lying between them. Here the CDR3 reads CASSLVGRWSYNEQFF. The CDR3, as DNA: TGTGCCAGCAGCTTAGTAGGGAGATGGTCCTACAATGAGCAGTTCTTC.

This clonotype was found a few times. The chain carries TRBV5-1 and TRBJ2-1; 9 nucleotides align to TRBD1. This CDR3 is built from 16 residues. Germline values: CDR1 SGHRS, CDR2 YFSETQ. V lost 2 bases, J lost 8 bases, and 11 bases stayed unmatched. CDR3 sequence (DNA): TGCGCCAGCAGCTTATATCCGGGACAGGGTAGGTATGAGCAGTTCTTC. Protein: CASSLYPGQGRYEQFF.

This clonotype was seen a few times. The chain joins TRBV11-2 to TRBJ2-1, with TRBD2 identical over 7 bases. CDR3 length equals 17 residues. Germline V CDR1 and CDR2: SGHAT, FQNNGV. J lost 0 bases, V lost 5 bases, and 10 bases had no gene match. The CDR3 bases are TGTGCCAGCAGCCCGCGACTAGCCCGGGCCTCCTACAATGAGCAGTTCTTC. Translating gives CASSPRLARASYNEQFF.

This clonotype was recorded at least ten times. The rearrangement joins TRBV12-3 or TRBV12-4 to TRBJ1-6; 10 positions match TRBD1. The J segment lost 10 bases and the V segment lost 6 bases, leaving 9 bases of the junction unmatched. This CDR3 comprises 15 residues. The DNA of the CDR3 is TGTGCCAGCAGCGGACCGGGACAGGGGAGATCACCCCTCCACTTT. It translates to CASSGPGQGRSPLHF.

The CDR3 DNA sequence: TGTGCCAGCTGTTTAGTTGGTACTAGCGGGGGTTACTCCAATGAGCAGTTCTTC. This sequence encodes CASCLVGTSGGYSNEQFF. The rearrangement joins TRBV2 to TRBJ2-1; TRBD2 aligns across 11 bases. Germline CDR1 is SNHLY and CDR2 is FYNNEI. The CDR3 sequence is 18 residues long. Trimming at V came to 8 bases and at J to 6 bases, leaving 18 bases not matched to a gene.

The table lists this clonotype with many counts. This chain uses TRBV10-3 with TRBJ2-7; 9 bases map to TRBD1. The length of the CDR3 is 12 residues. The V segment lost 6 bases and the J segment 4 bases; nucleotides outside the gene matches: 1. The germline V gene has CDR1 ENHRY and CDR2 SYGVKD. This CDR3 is CAIRDRGYEQYF. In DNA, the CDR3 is TGTGCCATCAGGGACAGGGGATACGAGCAGTACTTC.

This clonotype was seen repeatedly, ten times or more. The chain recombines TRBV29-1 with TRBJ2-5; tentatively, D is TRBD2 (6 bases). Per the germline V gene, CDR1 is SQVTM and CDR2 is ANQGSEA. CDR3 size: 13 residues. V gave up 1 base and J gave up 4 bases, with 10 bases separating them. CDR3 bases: TGCAGCGTTGAAGGGCCGGGGGTAGAGACCCAGTACTTC. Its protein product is CSVEGPGVETQYF.

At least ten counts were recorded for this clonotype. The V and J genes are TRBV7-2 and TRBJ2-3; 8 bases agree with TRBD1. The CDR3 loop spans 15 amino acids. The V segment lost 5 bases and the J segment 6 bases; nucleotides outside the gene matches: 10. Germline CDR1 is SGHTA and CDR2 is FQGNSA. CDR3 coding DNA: TGTGCCAGCAGCCATCAGGGGGCGAGAGGGGATACGCAGTATTTT. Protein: CASSHQGARGDTQYF.

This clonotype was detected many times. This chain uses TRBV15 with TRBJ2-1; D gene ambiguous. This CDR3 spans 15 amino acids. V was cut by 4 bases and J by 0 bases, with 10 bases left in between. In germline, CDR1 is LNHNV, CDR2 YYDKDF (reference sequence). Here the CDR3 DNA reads TGTGCCACCAGCATAGACGGAAACTCCTACAATGAGCAGTTCTTC. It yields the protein CATSIDGNSYNEQFF.

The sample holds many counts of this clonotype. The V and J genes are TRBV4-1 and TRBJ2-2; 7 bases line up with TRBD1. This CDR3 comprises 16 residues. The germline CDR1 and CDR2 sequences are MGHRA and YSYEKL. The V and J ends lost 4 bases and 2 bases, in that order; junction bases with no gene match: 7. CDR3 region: CASSLWTGPNTGELFF. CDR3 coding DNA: TGCGCCAGCAGCCTTTGGACAGGACCAAACACCGGGGAGCTGTTTTTT.

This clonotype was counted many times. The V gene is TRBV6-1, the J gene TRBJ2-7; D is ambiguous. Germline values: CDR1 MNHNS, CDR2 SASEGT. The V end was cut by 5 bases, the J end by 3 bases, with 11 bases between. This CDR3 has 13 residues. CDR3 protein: CASSHRPHYEQYF. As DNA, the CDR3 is TGTGCCAGCAGTCATCGCCCACACTACGAGCAGTACTTC.